This is a list of T cell receptor beta chains from one sample in a study of T cells in localized non-small cell lung cancer. TCRdb keeps only in-frame clones here, not all; method: immunoSEQ multiplex PCR. There are approximately 28,000 clones in the sample; approximately 91% occur only once, and 4.2% lies in the top ten. This sample comprised peripheral blood mononuclear cells, obtained before any cancer treatment. The receptors derive from a woman aged 40-69 years with stage III lung adenocarcinoma. CDR3s include the opening cysteine and the closing phenylalanine or tryptophan. D genes are given only for firm matches. The size field is filled for only some rows; it gives once, few, many or a size class.

v_call	j_call	d_call	clone_size	cdr3_length	cdr3_nt	cdr3_aa
TRBV19	TRBJ2-1	TRBD2	NA	15	TGTGCCAGTAGTGCGGGACTAGCGGGAGAAAATGAGCAGTTCTTC	CASSAGLAGENEQFF
TRBV7-9	TRBJ1-2	NA	once	15	TGTGCCAGCAGCCCCAATTGGGGGGGGCCCTATGGCTACACCTTC	CASSPNWGGPYGYTF
TRBV6-5	TRBJ2-2	NA	NA	14	TGTGCCAGCGCTGGACTAAACAGGAACGGGGAGCTGTTTTTT	CASAGLNRNGELFF
TRBV5-6	TRBJ2-3	NA	NA	15	TGTGCCAGCAGCTTGGTGTCCGCGTACACAGATACGCAGTATTTT	CASSLVSAYTDTQYF
TRBV27	TRBJ2-3	TRBD2	NA	16	TGTGCCACCCGACCGGAGACTAGCGGGGGGGCGGGTACGCAGTATTTT	CATRPETSGGAGTQYF
TRBV5-4	TRBJ2-1	TRBD2	NA	16	TGTGCCAGCAGCGCTCTACTAGCGGGGGGCCTCAATGAGCAGTTCTTC	CASSALLAGGLNEQFF
TRBV14	TRBJ2-1	NA	NA	14	TGTGCCAGCAGCCAAGTCGATTATTACAATGAGCAGTTCTTC	CASSQVDYYNEQFF
TRBV10-1	TRBJ2-2	TRBD2	NA	18	TGCGCCAGCAGTGAGACCTCGGTAGCGGGGGGGCGTAACGGGGAGCTGTTTTTT	CASSETSVAGGRNGELFF
TRBV12-5	TRBJ2-2	NA	once	15	TGTGCTAGTGTCGGCCTGGGACGGACCACCGGGGAGCTGTTTTTT	CASVGLGRTTGELFF
TRBV19	TRBJ2-2	NA	NA	14	TGTGCCAGTAGTATTCGTGAGGGGCTCGGGGAGCTGTTTTTT	CASSIREGLGELFF
TRBV30	TRBJ2-6	TRBD1	NA	16	TGTGCCTGGAGGGGGACAGGGGGAACTTGGGCCAACGTCCTGACTTTC	CAWRGTGGTWANVLTF
TRBV7-2	TRBJ2-6	NA	NA	16	TGTGCCAGCAGCCTCTACAGGGACCCTGGGGCCAACGTCCTGACTTTC	CASSLYRDPGANVLTF
TRBV5-1	TRBJ1-2	NA	NA	13	TGCGCCAGCAAATCTGGAGGGTTCGGGGGCTACACCTTC	CASKSGGFGGYTF
TRBV27	TRBJ2-1	TRBD1	NA	14	TGTGCCAGCACCCCAGGGGGCCCCTACAATGAGCAGTTCTTC	CASTPGGPYNEQFF
TRBV11-1	TRBJ1-1	NA	NA	14	TGTGCCAGCAGCTTGGAGGGACGAGACGCTGAAGCTTTCTTT	CASSLEGRDAEAFF
TRBV7-7	TRBJ2-2	NA	NA	16	TGTGCCAGCAGCCAGGATGGGGGTTGGGCAACCGGGGAGCTGTTTTTT	CASSQDGGWATGELFF
TRBV20-1	TRBJ2-1	NA	NA	11	TGCCTCGCGACTCGGTACAATGAGCAGTTCTTC	CLATRYNEQFF
TRBV6-5	TRBJ1-5	TRBD1	NA	13	TGTGCCAGCAGTTACGCCTACAGGGGAGCCCAGCATTTT	CASSYAYRGAQHF
TRBV12-5	TRBJ2-5	TRBD2	NA	14	TGTGCTAGTGGTTCGGGACTAGCAGCAGAGACCCAGTACTTC	CASGSGLAAETQYF
TRBV9	TRBJ2-3	NA	NA	14	TGTGCCAGCAGCGTAGCCAGAAGCACAGATACGCAGTATTTT	CASSVARSTDTQYF
TRBV15	TRBJ1-6	TRBD1	NA	16	TGTGCCACCATCAACCTTGGACAGGACGCAAATTCACCCCTCCACTTT	CATINLGQDANSPLHF
TRBV2	TRBJ2-6	NA	NA	14	TGTGCCAGCAGTGAAGGGCGGGGCGACAACGTCCTGACTTTC	CASSEGRGDNVLTF
TRBV19	TRBJ2-1	TRBD2	once	15	TGTGCCAGTAGTCTCTTCCTAGCGGGAGCGTCTGAGCAGTTCTTC	CASSLFLAGASEQFF
TRBV29-1	TRBJ1-2	NA	once	14	TGCAGCGTTATCCGGGACACAAATAACTATGGCTACACCTTC	CSVIRDTNNYGYTF
TRBV7-3	TRBJ2-1	TRBD1	once	17	TGTGCCAGCAGCTTAACTCCGGGACAGGCGGACTACAATGAGCAGTTCTTC	CASSLTPGQADYNEQFF
TRBV5-1	TRBJ2-7	TRBD2	NA	14	TGCGCCAGCAGCCTCAGCGGGAGCAGTAACGAGCAGTACTTC	CASSLSGSSNEQYF
TRBV5-4	TRBJ2-7	NA	once	15	TGTGCCAGCAGCGCGGGACAGTCGAGCTCCTACGAGCAGTACTTC	CASSAGQSSSYEQYF
TRBV30	TRBJ1-2	NA	NA	12	TGTGCCTGGAGTGTAGAAGGGTATGGCTACACCTTC	CAWSVEGYGYTF
TRBV6-5	TRBJ2-5	TRBD2	NA	15	TGTGCCAGCAGTTACTTCGGACTAGCGGAAGAGACCCAGTACTTC	CASSYFGLAEETQYF
TRBV6-5	TRBJ2-5	NA	NA	15	TGTGCCAGCAGTCCTATCGAGGGTCTAAAAGAGACCCAGTACTTC	CASSPIEGLKETQYF
TRBV7-2	TRBJ2-7	TRBD1	NA	13	TGTGCCAGCAGTAGAGGGGGCGTGGGAGAGCAGTACTTC	CASSRGGVGEQYF
TRBV29-1	TRBJ1-2	NA	NA	12	TGCAGCGTTGGCGGTGGGCACTATGGCTACACCTTC	CSVGGGHYGYTF
TRBV14	TRBJ1-5	NA	NA	17	TGTGCCAGCAGCCAATCGACCGCCCTTCATTCTAATCAGCCCCAGCATTTT	CASSQSTALHSNQPQHF
TRBV15	TRBJ2-1	TRBD2	NA	17	TGTGCCACCAGCCCTTCGAGGTGGACTAGCGGTACATTTGAGCAGTTCTTC	CATSPSRWTSGTFEQFF
TRBV5-1	TRBJ2-7	NA	once	15	TGCGCCAGCAACGGAGGGAGGTTGGAGTCCTACGAGCAGTACTTC	CASNGGRLESYEQYF
TRBV9	TRBJ2-7	NA	once	11	TGTGCCAGCCTTAACAAGATCGAGCAGTACTTC	CASLNKIEQYF
TRBV6-1	TRBJ2-5	TRBD2	NA	16	TGTGCCAGCAGTGTTCTAGCGGGCCGGTACCAAGAGACCCAGTACTTC	CASSVLAGRYQETQYF
TRBV7-2	TRBJ2-1	TRBD2	once	17	TGTGCCAGCAGCTCGGGGACTAGCGGTCACCCCAGGGGGGGGCAGTTCTTC	CASSSGTSGHPRGGQFF
TRBV7-2	TRBJ2-3	TRBD2	NA	15	TGTGCCAGCAGCATTGGACTAGCGAGTACAGATACGCAGTATTTT	CASSIGLASTDTQYF
TRBV10-3	TRBJ2-7	TRBD1	medium-sized	14	TGTGCCATCAGTGACTCGCGACAGGGGAACGAGCAGTACTTC	CAISDSRQGNEQYF
TRBV5-5	TRBJ1-1	NA	NA	13	TGTGCCAGCAGCTTGGTTGTAGGGGCTGAAGCTTTCTTT	CASSLVVGAEAFF
TRBV14	TRBJ1-6	NA	NA	14	TGTGCCAGCAGCTCCCGGACGGAAAATTCACCCCTCCACTTT	CASSSRTENSPLHF
TRBV7-8	TRBJ2-7	TRBD2	NA	14	TGTGCCAGCAGCCAAGGGACTAGCGGCCACGAGCAGTACTTC	CASSQGTSGHEQYF
TRBV11-2	TRBJ1-4	TRBD1	NA	14	TGTGCCAGCAGCTTGTCGCGGTGGTCCCGGGACAGGTTTTTT	CASSLSRWSRDRFF